One and the same sample provided the 17 T cell receptor beta chains below, sequenced in a study of cytomegalovirus exposure and HLA in healthy donors listed by TCRdb under 2017. Libraries were constructed by the immunoSEQ multiplex PCR assay. The multiplex PCR relied on a mix of 60 forward primers for TCR Vbeta segments and 13 reverse primers for TCR Jbeta segments. TCRdb's version of the immuneACCESS table is confined to in-frame rearrangements and falls short of the full clone set. An unresolved V gene accounts for under half of the shortfall where checked; the remainder is of unknown origin. This sample gives roughly 180,000 clones in total; approximately 84% of them show up just once. The ten largest clones add up to roughly 1.4% of the sample. The sample consisted of PBMCs. The receptors stem from a girl between 10 and 17 years old in good health and CMV-seropositive.

This rearrangement joins TRBV27 to TRBJ1-5; 8 bases align to TRBD1. Germline CDR1 and CDR2: MNHEY and SMNVEV (reference sequence). J gave up 4 bases and V 6 bases, and 11 bases lay outside the gene matches. The CDR3 runs 16 residues. The CDR3 protein is CASSSFGTGTNQPQHF. In DNA, the CDR3 is TGTGCCAGCAGCAGTTTCGGGACAGGCACGAATCAGCCCCAGCATTTT.

This clone occurred a few times. The chain combines TRBV27 with TRBJ1-2; possible D gene TRBD1, 6 bases. CDR3 length: 13 amino acids. From germline, CDR1 is MNHEY and CDR2 SMNVEV (reference sequence). With 7 bases removed from V and 2 bases from J, the gap between germline ends came to 11 bases. CDR3 sequence reads: CASTPTGNYGYTF. In DNA, the CDR3 is TGTGCCAGCACTCCAACAGGGAACTATGGCTACACCTTC.

The chain combines TRBV9 with TRBJ2-3, with 11 nucleotides matching TRBD2. The J segment lost 5 bases and the V segment lost 0 bases, leaving 5 bases of the junction unmatched. Germline values: CDR1 SGDLS, CDR2 YYNGEE. The CDR3 covers 16 residues. The CDR3 nucleotides are TGTGCCAGCAGCGTAGTATCTAGCGGGAGGTTAGATACGCAGTATTTT. Amino acid sequence: CASSVVSSGRLDTQYF.

The V and J genes are TRBV27 and TRBJ1-2, with D perhaps TRBD1 (5 bases). The CDR3 is 12 amino acids. V shed 6 bases and J shed 5 bases, with 10 bases lying between them. Germline CDR1 reads MNHEY; CDR2 reads SMNVEV (reference sequence). The CDR3 is CASRVGPYGYTF. The CDR3 region has the DNA TGTGCCAGCAGGGTGGGGCCTTATGGCTACACCTTC.

V is TRBV5-6 and J is TRBJ2-7, with TRBD1 matching over 9 bases. This CDR3 has 18 residues. Looked up from germline, CDR1 is SGHDT and CDR2 is YYEEEE. Losses at the gene ends were 5 bases for V and 0 bases for J; bases not matched to a gene: 15. The CDR3 region is CASRTSGTGILSSYEQYF. CDR3 nucleotides: TGTGCCAGCAGAACGTCCGGGACAGGGATTCTTAGCTCCTACGAGCAGTACTTC.

The rearrangement joins TRBV15 to TRBJ2-3; D is possibly TRBD2 (6 bases). Trimming shortened V by 6 bases and J by 3 bases, and 16 bases separated the two germline ends. CDR1 and CDR2 (germline): LNHNV, YYDKDF (reference sequence). The CDR3 consists of 15 residues. In DNA, the CDR3 is TGTGCCACCAGAATTGGCCGGGAGTGGACAGATACGCAGTATTTT. Translation gives CATRIGREWTDTQYF.

The V and J genes are TRBV5-1 and TRBJ1-4; D is unresolved. The CDR3 extends over 15 amino acids. V lost 6 bases, J lost 0 bases, and 12 bases lay in between. Germline CDR1 is SGHRS and CDR2 is YFSETQ. The CDR3 sequence: CASTVGLATNEKLFF. Here the CDR3 DNA reads TGCGCCAGCACGGTGGGCCTTGCAACTAATGAAAAACTGTTTTTT.

The table lists this clone with a few counts. This sequence joins TRBV7-6 and TRBJ2-1, with D tentatively TRBD2 (6 bases). From germline, CDR1 is SGHVS and CDR2 FNYEAQ. Deletions cut 4 bases from V and 16 bases from J, with 26 bases between. The CDR3 loop spans 15 amino acids. DNA for the CDR3: TGTGCCAGCAGCTCCCAACCGTCTGTGGGTAAGGGACTTTTCTTC. Its translation is CASSSQPSVGKGLFF.

This clone was recorded a few times. This chain links TRBV7-2 with TRBJ1-1, with unresolved D. Germline V gene lookup returns CDR1 SGHTA and CDR2 FQGNSA. V was clipped by 7 bases and J by 0 bases, with 9 bases between them. This CDR3 comprises 13 residues. The CDR3 nucleotides read TGTGCCAGCACCAATTACATGAACACTGAAGCTTTCTTT. This translates into CASTNYMNTEAFF.

This clone appeared once. The chain joins TRBV18 to TRBJ1-1; 7 bases fit TRBD1. CDR3 size: 16 residues. Germline-derived CDR1 and CDR2 are KGHSH and LQKENI. V dropped 3 bases and J dropped 4; count of bases not matched to a gene: 11. The CDR3 protein is CASSPRMDSGGTEAFF. The CDR3 coding sequence is TGTGCCAGCTCACCCAGGATGGACTCAGGGGGCACTGAAGCTTTCTTT.

The genes are TRBV5-4 and TRBJ1-1; D possibly corresponds to TRBD1 (5 bases). Trimming removed 2 bases at V and 7 bases at J, with 18 bases between. The CDR3 covers 15 residues. Germline lookup yields CDR1 SGHNT and CDR2 YYREEE (reference sequence). In DNA, the CDR3 is TGTGCCAGCAGCTTCTTGGACATAGGGATCGGTGAAGCTTTCTTT. Translating it yields CASSFLDIGIGEAFF.

V is TRBV14 and J is TRBJ2-1; 9 bases fit TRBD2. Germline V gene sequence: CDR1 SGHDN, CDR2 FVKESK. The ends lost 1 base at V and 2 bases at J; junction bases unmatched: 6. The CDR3 is made up of 17 amino acids. DNA for the CDR3: TGTGCCAGCAGCCAAGTTGATAGCGGGAGCGCCTACAATGAGCAGTTCTTC. Translated: CASSQVDSGSAYNEQFF.

This clone was detected once. The genes are TRBV6-1 and TRBJ1-1; no clear D gene. Trimming removed 5 bases from V and 5 bases from J, with 18 bases in between. Germline CDR1 is MNHNS and CDR2 is SASEGT. This CDR3 has 15 amino acids. CDR3 coding DNA: TGTGCCAGCAGTCCAAGGGAGGGATGGAGAACTGAAGCTTTCTTT. It specifies CASSPREGWRTEAFF.

J is TRBJ2-3 and V is TRBV27, with 7 bases identical to TRBD2. CDR3 length equals 18 residues. The V gene end was trimmed by 6 bases and the J gene end by 3 bases; junction bases not matched to a gene: 18. Germline loops: CDR1 MNHEY, CDR2 SMNVEV (reference sequence). Written as DNA, the CDR3 is TGTGCCAGCAGGCTGACCCGAAAGCGGGATGTAGCAACAGATACGCAGTATTTT. Its protein is CASRLTRKRDVATDTQYF.

The chain combines TRBV7-3 with TRBJ2-1, with D maybe TRBD1 (6 bases). V was pared by 1 base and J by 0 bases, with 7 bases between. This CDR3 region has 15 residues. Germline V gives CDR1 SGHTA, CDR2 FQGTGA. In DNA, the CDR3 is TGTGCCAGCAGCTTAAGGACAGCCTCCTACAATGAGCAGTTCTTC. Translating it yields CASSLRTASYNEQFF.

The V gene is TRBV30, the J gene TRBJ1-5, with D perhaps matching TRBD1 (6 bases). The CDR3 loop spans 15 amino acids. The V end was cut by 2 bases, the J end by 4 bases, with 15 bases between. Germline V gene sequence: CDR1 GTSNPN, CDR2 SVGIG (reference sequence). The CDR3 spells CAWSQAGTMNQPQHF. DNA for the CDR3: TGTGCCTGGAGTCAGGCCGGGACAATGAATCAGCCCCAGCATTTT.

This chain links TRBV19 with TRBJ2-1; a weak D match, TRBD1 (6 bases). Trimming removed 1 base from V and 0 bases from J, with 10 bases in between. CDR3 size: 16 residues. Germline lookup yields CDR1 LNHDA and CDR2 SQIVND (reference sequence). CDR3 sequence reads: CASSIGDIRSYNEQFF. The CDR3, as DNA: TGTGCCAGTAGTATAGGGGACATCCGCTCCTACAATGAGCAGTTCTTC.